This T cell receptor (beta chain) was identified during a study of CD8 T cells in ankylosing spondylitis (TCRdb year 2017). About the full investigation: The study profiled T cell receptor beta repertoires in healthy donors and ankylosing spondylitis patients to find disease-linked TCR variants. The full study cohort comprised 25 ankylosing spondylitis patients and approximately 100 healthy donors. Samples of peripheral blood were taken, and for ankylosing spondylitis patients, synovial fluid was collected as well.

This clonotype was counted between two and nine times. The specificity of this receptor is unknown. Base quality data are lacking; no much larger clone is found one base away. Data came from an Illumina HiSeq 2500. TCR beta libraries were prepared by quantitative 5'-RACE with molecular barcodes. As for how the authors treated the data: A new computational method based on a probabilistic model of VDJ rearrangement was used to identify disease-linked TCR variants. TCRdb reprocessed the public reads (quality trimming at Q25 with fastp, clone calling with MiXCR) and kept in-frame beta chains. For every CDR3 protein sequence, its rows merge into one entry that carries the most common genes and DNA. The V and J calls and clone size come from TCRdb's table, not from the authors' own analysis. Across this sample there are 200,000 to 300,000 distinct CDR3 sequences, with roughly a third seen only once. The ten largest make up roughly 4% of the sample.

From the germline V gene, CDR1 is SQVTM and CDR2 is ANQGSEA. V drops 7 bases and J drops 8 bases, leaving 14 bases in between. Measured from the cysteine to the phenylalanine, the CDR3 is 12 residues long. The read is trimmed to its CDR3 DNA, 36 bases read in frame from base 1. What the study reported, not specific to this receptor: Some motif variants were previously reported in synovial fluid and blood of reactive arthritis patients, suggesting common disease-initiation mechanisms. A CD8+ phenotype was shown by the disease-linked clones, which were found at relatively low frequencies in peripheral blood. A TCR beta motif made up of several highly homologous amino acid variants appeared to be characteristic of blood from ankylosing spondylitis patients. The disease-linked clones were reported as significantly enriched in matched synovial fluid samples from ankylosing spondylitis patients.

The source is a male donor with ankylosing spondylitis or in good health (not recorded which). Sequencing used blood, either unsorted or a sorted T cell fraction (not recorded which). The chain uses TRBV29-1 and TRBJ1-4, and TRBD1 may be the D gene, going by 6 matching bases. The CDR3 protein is CSGQAVGEKLFF. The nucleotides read TGCAGCGGACAGGCGGTAGGGGAAAAACTGTTTTTT.